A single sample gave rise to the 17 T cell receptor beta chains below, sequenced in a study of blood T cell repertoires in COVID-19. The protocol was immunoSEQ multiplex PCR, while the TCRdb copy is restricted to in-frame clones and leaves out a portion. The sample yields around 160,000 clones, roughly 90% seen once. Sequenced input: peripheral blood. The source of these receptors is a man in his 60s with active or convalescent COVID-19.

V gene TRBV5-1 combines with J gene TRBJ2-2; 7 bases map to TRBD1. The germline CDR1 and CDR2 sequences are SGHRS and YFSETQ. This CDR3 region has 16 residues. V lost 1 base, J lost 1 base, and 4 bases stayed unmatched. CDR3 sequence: CASSLSGQENTGELFF. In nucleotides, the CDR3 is TGCGCCAGCAGCTTGAGCGGACAGGAGAACACCGGGGAGCTGTTTTTT.

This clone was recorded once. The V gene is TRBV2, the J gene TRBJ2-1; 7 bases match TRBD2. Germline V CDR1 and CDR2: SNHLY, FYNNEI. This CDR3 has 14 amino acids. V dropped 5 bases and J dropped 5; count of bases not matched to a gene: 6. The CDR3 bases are TGTGCCAGCAGTCGGGACTATTTAAACAATGAGCAGTTCTTC. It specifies CASSRDYLNNEQFF.

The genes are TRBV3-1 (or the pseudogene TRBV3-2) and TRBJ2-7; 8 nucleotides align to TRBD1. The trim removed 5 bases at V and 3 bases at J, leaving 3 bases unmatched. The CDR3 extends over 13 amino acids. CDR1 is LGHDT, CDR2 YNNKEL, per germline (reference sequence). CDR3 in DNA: TGTGCCAGCAGCTACACAGGGGGCTACGAGCAGTACTTC. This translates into CASSYTGGYEQYF.

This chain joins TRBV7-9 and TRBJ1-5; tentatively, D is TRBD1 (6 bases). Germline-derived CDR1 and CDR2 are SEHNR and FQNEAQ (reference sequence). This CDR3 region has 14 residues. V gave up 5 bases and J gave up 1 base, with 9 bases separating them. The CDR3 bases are TGTGCCAGCAGCCCGCAGGGGAGCAATCAGCCCCAGCATTTT. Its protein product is CASSPQGSNQPQHF.

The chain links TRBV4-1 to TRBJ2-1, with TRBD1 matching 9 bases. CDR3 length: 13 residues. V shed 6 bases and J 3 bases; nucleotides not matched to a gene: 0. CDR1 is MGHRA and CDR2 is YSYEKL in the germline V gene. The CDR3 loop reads CASRGQGYNEQFF. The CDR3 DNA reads TGCGCCAGCAGGGGACAGGGCTACAATGAGCAGTTCTTC.

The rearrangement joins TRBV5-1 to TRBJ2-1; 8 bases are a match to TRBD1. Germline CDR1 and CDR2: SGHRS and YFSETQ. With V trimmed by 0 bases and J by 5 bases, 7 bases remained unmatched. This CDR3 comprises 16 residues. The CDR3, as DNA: TGCGCCAGCAGCTTGGTCCCGGGACAGGCTAACAATGAGCAGTTCTTC. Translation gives CASSLVPGQANNEQFF.

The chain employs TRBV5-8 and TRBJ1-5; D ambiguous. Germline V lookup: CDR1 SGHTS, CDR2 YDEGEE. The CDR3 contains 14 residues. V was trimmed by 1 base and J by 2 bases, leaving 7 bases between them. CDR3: CASSLWEGNQPQHF. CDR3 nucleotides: TGTGCCAGCAGCTTGTGGGAGGGCAATCAGCCCCAGCATTTT.

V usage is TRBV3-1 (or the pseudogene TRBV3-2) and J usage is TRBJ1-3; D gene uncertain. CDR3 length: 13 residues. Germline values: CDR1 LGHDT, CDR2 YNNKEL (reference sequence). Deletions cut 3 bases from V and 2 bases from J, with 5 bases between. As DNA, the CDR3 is TGTGCCAGCAGCCATAATCCTGGAAACACCATATATTTT. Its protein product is CASSHNPGNTIYF.

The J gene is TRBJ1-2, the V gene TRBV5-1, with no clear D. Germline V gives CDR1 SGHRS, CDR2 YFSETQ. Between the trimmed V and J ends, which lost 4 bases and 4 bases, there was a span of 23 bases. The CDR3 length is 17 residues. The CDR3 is CASSLIVAGAEVYGYTF. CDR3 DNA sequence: TGCGCCAGCAGCCTGATTGTTGCAGGCGCTGAAGTCTATGGCTACACCTTC.

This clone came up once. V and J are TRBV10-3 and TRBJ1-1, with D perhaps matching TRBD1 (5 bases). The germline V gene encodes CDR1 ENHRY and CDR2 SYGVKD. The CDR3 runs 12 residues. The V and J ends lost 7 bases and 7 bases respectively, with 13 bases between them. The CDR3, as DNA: TGTGCCATCAATTCGGGGAGGGGTGAAGCTTTCTTT. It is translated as CAINSGRGEAFF.

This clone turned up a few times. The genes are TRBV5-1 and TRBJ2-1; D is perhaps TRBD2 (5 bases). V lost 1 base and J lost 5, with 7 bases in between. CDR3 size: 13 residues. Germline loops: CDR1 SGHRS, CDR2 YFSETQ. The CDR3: CASSLRRDNEQFF. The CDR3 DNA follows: TGCGCCAGCAGCTTGAGGCGGGACAATGAGCAGTTCTTC.

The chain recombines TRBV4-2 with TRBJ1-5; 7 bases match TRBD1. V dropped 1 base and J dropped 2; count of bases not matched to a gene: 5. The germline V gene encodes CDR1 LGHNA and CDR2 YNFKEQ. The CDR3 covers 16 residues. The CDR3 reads CASSQGRQGRNQPQHF. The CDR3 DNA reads TGTGCCAGCAGCCAAGGGAGACAGGGCCGCAATCAGCCCCAGCATTTT.

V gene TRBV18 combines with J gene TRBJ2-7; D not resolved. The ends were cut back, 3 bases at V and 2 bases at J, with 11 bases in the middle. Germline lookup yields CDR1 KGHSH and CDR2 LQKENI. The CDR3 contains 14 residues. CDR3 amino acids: CASSPRSLPYEQYF. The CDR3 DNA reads TGTGCCAGCTCACCTCGTAGCTTACCCTACGAGCAGTACTTC.

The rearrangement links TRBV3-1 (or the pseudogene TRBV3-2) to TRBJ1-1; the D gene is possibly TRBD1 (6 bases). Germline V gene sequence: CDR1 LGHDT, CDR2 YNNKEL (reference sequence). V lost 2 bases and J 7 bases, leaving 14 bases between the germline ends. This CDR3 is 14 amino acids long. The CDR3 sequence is CASSQNVGGFEAFF. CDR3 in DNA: TGTGCCAGCAGCCAAAACGTTGGGGGCTTTGAAGCTTTCTTT.

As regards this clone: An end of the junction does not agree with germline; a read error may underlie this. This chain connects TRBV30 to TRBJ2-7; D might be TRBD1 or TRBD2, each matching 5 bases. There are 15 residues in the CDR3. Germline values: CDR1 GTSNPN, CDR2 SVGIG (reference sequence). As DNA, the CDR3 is TGTGCCGGGAGCACGCCGCAGGGTTTCCCCCACGAGCAGTACTTC. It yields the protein CAGSTPQGFPHEQYF.

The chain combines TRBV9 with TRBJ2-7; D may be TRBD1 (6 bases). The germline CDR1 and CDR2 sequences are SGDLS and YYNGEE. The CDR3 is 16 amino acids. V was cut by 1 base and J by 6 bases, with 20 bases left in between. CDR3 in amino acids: CASSVNPRDIGIEQYF. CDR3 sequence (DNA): TGTGCCAGCAGCGTAAACCCCCGGGACATCGGAATCGAGCAGTACTTC.

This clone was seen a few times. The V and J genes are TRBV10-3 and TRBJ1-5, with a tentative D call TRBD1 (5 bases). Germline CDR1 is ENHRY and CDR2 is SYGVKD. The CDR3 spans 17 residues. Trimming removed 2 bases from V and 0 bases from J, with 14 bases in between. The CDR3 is CAISEAAGTLSNQPQHF. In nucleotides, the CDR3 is TGTGCCATCAGTGAGGCCGCCGGGACTCTTAGCAATCAGCCCCAGCATTTT.